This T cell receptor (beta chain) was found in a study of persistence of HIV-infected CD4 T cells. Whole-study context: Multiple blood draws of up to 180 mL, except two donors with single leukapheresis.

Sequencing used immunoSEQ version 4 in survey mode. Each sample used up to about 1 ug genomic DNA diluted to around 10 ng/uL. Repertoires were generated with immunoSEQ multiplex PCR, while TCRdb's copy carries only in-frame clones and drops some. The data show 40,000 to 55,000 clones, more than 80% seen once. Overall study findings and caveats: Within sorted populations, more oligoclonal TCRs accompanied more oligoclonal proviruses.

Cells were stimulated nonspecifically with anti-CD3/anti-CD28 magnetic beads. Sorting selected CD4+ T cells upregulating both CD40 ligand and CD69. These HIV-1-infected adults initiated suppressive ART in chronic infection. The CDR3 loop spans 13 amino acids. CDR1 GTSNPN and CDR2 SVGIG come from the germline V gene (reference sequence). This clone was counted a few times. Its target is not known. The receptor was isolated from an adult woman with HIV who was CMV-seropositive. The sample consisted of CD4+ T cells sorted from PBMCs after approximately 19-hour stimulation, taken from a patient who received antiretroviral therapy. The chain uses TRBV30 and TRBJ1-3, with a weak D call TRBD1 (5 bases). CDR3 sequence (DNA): TGTGCGGGGGGGGATTTCTCTGGAAACACCATATATTTT. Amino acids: CAGGDFSGNTIYF.